One T cell receptor (beta chain) is described in this entry. Its matching antigen is unknown. These data belong to a study of cytomegalovirus exposure and HLA in healthy donors. Study-wide findings and caveats: A later analysis found TCR association rates differed by HLA locus, highest for DRB1 and lowest for HLA-C.

The study ran its PCR with 60 Vbeta and 13 Jbeta primers. Method: immunoSEQ multiplex PCR; TCRdb's copy keeps in-frame clones and lacks some. This table has about 93,000 clones, around 78% appearing once. Germline values: CDR1 LNHNV, CDR2 YYDKDF (reference sequence). The CDR3 extends over 15 amino acids. J lost 1 base, V lost 3 bases, and 5 bases had no gene match. The sequence came from a man aged 25 to 45 in good health and CMV-seronegative. The sequencing input was PBMCs. The V call is TRBV15, the J call TRBJ2-5; 7 positions agree with TRBD2. The CDR3 sequence: CATSSRSGLQETQYF. The CDR3 DNA reads as TGTGCCACCAGCAGTCGTAGCGGGCTCCAAGAGACCCAGTACTTC.